This TCR beta chain was captured in a study of T cells in Graves' hyperthyroidism and ophthalmopathy. Details on this clonotype: Its antigen remains unidentified.

V dropped 5 bases and J dropped 6; count of bases not matched to a gene: 16. The germline V gene encodes CDR1 SGHTA and CDR2 FQGNSA. The CDR3 spans 18 residues. Patients showing uncontrolled infection, other autoimmune disease, pregnancy or lactation were ineligible. Diagnoses rested on clinical symptoms, serum thyroxine and TRAb, thyroid ultrasound and orbital computed tomography. Study conclusions and caveats: Most clonotypes that expanded in the thyroid above 0.001 also showed up in blood. Patients with ophthalmopathy were separated from those with stable hyperthyroidism by a 13 V-J model.

TCR beta CDR3 regions were amplified from RNA. HTBI primers were the set used in a first-round RT-PCR of the TCR CDR3. TCRdb re-analysed the multiplex PCR reads in MiXCR, keeping a single row per CDR3 protein. The table records about 580,000 distinct CDR3 sequences, about 45% of them present only once. The receptor comes from a woman in her late teens or twenties with Graves' hyperthyroidism. The material sequenced was peripheral blood or thyroid tissue (not recorded which). The chain joins TRBV7-2 to TRBJ1-4, with TRBD1 matching over 9 bases. CDR3 DNA sequence: TGTGCCAGCAGCCAAGATGAGACAGGGGGTGGGGTGGATGAAAAACTGTTTTTT. Protein product: CASSQDETGGGVDEKLFF.